The TCR beta chain described here comes from a study of shared clonotypes between healthy human individuals. Across the study: A few men and two women, aged 18 to 49, were donors. General study points: In a handful of donors, 4.5% to 5.5% of naive CD4 clonotypes appeared in common.

Points on this clone: Its specificity is unknown.

The CDR3 has 14 residues. Germline values: CDR1 SGHTA, CDR2 FQGNSA. The ends lost 6 bases at V and 6 bases at J; junction bases unmatched: 8. Sequencing used immunoSEQ multiplex PCR; TCRdb keeps in-frame clones, though not all of them. Of about 2.4 million clones in the sample, 90% to 95% are singletons; the top ten hold roughly 0.39%. Sample: naive CD4+ T cells from PBMCs. Subset specified: CD45RA+ positively selected. V and J are TRBV7-2 and TRBJ2-3, with TRBD2 identical over 8 bases. This TCR came from a man between 18 and 29 years old in good health. Some clones in this sample may be carry-over from other donors' samples. The CDR3 is CASSLGRLADTQYF. CDR3 DNA sequence: TGTGCCAGCAGTCTAGGCAGACTAGCGGATACGCAGTATTTT.